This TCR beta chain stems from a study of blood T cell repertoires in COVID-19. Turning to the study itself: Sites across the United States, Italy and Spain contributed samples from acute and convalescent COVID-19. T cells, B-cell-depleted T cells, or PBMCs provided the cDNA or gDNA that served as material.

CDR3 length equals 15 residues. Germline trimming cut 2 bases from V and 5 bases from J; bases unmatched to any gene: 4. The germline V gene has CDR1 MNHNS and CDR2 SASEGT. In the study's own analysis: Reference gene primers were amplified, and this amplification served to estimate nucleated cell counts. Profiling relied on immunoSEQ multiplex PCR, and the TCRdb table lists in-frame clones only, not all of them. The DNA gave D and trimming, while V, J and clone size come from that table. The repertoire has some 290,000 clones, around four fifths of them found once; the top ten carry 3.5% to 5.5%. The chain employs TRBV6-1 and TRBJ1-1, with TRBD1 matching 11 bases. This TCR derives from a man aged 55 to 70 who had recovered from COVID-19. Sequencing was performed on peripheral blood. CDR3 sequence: CASSELDRGRTEAFF. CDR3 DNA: TGTGCCAGCAGTGAATTGGACAGGGGGCGGACTGAAGCTTTCTTT.